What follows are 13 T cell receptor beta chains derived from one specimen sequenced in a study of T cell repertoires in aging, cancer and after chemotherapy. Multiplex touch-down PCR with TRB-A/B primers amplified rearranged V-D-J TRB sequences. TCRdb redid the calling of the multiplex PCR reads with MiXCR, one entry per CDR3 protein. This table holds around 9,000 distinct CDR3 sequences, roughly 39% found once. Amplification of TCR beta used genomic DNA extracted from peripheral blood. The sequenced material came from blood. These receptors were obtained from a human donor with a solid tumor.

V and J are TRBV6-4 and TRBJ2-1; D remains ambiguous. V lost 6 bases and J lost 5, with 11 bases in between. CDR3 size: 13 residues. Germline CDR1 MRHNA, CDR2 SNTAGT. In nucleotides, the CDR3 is TGTGCCAGCAGCCTAGGCCCTCACAATGAGCAGTTCTTC. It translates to CASSLGPHNEQFF.

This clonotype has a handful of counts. CDR3 region: CASRTGGVPYEQYF. For the CDR3, the DNA is TGTGCCAGTAGGACGGGAGGGGTCCCCTACGAGCAGTACTTC. The V call is TRBV19, the J call TRBJ2-7; 8 bases match TRBD2. Germline CDR1 and CDR2: LNHDA and SQIVND (reference sequence). After removal of 6 bases from V and 2 bases from J, the junction contained 6 bases not matched to a gene. This CDR3 spans 14 amino acids.

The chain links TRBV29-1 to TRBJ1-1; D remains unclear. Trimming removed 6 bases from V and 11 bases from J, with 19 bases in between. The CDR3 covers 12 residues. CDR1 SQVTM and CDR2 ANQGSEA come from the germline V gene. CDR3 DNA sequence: TGCAGCGTAGCGGCGAGCGAAGGCACGGCTTTCTTT. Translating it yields CSVAASEGTAFF.

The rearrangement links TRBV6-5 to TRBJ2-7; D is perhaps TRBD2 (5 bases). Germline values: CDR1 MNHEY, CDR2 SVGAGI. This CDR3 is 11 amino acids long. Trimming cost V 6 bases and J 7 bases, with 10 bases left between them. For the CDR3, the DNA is TGTGCCAGCAGCTGGACGGGGGAGCAGTACTTC. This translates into CASSWTGEQYF.

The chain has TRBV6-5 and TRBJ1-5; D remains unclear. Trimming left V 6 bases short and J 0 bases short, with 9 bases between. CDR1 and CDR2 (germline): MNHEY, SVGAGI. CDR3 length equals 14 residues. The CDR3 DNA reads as TGTGCCAGCAGCATCCAGGATAGCAATCAGCCCCAGCATTTT. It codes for CASSIQDSNQPQHF.

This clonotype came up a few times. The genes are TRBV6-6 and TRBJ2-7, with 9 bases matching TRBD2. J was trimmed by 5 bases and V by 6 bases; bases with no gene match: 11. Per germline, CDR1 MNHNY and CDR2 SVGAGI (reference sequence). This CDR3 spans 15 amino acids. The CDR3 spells CASRSSLAGVHEQYF. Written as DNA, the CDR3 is TGTGCCAGCAGATCCTCTTTAGCGGGAGTCCACGAGCAGTACTTC.

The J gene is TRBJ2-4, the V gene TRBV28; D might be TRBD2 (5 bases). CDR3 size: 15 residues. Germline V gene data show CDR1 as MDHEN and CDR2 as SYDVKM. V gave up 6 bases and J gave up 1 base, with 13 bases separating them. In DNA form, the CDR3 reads TGTGCCAGCAGACCTGACACGGGGGCCAAAAACATTCAGTACTTC. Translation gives CASRPDTGAKNIQYF. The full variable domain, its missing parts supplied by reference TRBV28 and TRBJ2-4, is DVKVTQSSRYLVKRTGEKVFLECVQDMDHENMFWYRQDPGLGLRLIYFSYDVKMKEKGDIPEGYSVSREKKERFSLILESASTNQTSMYLCASRPDTGAKNIQYFGAGTRLSVL.

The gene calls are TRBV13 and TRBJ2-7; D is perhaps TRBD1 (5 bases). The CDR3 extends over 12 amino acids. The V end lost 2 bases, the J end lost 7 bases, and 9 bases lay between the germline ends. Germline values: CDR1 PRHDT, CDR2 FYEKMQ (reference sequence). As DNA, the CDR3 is TGTGCCAGCAGCTTATCGCAGGGAGAGCAGTACTTC. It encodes CASSLSQGEQYF.

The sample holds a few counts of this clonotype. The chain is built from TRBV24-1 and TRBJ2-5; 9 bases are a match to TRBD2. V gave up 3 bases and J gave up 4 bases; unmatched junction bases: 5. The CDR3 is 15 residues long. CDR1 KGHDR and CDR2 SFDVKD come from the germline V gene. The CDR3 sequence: CATSDPRGGLETQYF. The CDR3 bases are TGTGCCACCAGTGATCCGCGGGGGGGCCTAGAGACCCAGTACTTC.

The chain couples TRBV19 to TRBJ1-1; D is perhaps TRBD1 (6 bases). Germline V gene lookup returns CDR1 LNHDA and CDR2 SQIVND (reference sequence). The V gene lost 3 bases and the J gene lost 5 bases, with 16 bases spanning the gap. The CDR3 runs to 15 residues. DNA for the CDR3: TGTGCCAGTAGTATTATTGGGGGCGCCGGAACTGAAGCTTTCTTT. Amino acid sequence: CASSIIGGAGTEAFF.

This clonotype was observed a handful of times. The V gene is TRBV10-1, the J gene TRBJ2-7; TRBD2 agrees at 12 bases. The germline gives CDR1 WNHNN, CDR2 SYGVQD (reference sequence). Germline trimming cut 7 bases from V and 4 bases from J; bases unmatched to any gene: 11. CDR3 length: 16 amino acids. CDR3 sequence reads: CASKLGLAGKAYEQYF. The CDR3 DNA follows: TGCGCCAGCAAGTTAGGACTAGCGGGAAAGGCATACGAGCAGTACTTC.

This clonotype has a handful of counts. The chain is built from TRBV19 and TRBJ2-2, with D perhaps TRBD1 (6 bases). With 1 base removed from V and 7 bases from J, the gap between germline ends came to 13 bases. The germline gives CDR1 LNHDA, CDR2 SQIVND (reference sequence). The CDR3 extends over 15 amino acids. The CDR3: CASSIGTVGIGELFF. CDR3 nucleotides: TGTGCCAGTAGTATAGGGACAGTTGGAATCGGGGAGCTGTTTTTT.

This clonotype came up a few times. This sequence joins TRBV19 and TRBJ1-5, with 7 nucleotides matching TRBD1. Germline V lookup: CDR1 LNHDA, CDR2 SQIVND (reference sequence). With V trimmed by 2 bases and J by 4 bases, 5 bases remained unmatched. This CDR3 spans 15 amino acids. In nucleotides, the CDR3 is TGTGCCAGTAGTATACGACAGGGCTTGAATCAGCCCCAGCATTTT. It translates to CASSIRQGLNQPQHF.